This T cell receptor beta chain was sequenced during a study of graft-versus-host responses after intestinal transplantation. Study-level information: In this cohort, recipients had multivisceral, liver-intestinal, or isolated intestinal transplants.

The CDR3 covers 16 residues. Germline-derived CDR1 and CDR2 are SGDLS and YYNGEE. J gave up 5 bases and V 3 bases, and 5 bases lay outside the gene matches. The study, taken as a whole, reports: GvH clones were identified in recipient marrow, with some first appearing in ileum or blood.

In regard to this clone: The antigen is not known.

Using immunoSEQ multiplex PCR, the repertoire was profiled, and TCRdb retains in-frame clones only, with some absent. The sample carries 65,000 to 100,000 clones, less than 95% recorded once. The chain carries TRBV9 and TRBJ2-1; TRBD2 matches 13 bases. Specimen: unstimulated CD8+ T cells sorted from spleen or lymph node cells, collected before transplant. The sequence came from a human donor who was the organ donor for an intestinal transplant. The CDR3 nucleotides read TGTGCCAGCAGCGCACTAGCGGGGGGGCCCCACAATGAGCAGTTCTTC. Translated, it gives CASSALAGGPHNEQFF. Full variable domain (rest looked up from reference TRBV9 and TRBJ2-1): DSGVTQTPKHLITATGQRVTLRCSPRSGDLSVYWYQQSLDQGLQFLIQYYNGEERAKGNILERFSAQQFPDLHSELNLSSLELGDSALYFCASSALAGGPHNEQFFGPGTRLTVL.